Below are 15 T cell receptor beta chains sequenced from a single sample in a study of T cells in women clearing cervical HPV infection (dated by TCRdb to 2017 to 2018). Receptor libraries were prepared by the immunoSEQ multiplex PCR assay. TCRdb took over this immuneACCESS table, retaining in-frame rearrangements with V and J assigned. Such tables are incomplete; in checked studies, under half of the missing clones stem from an unresolved V gene, and the remainder is unexplained. The sample's table lists a count of fewer than 40,000 clones. Of the sample, under 8% falls within the top ten clones. The sample comprised blood buffy coat. These receptors came from a woman aged 18-70 years with a cervical HPV16 infection that either progressed to CIN3+ or cleared (not recorded which).

As to this clone: With the read ending 3 residues before the CDR3 end, the germline J gene is used to fill in that end. The V gene is TRBV7-3, the J gene TRBJ2-2; 8 positions match TRBD2. Unmatched junction bases numbered 9, after V lost 4 bases and J lost 5 bases. This CDR3 contains 16 residues. Germline V gene data show CDR1 as SGHTA and CDR2 as FQGTGA. The part of the CDR3 DNA that was read is TGTGCCAGCAGCTCTACTGACGGGGGGGCAACCGGGGAG. It specifies CASSSTDGGATGE. The entire CDR3 is CASSSTDGGATGELFF.

About this clone itself: The sequence runs out 3 residues before the end of the CDR3; the remainder is reconstructed from the germline J gene. V usage is TRBV4-1 and J usage is TRBJ2-7; D might be TRBD2 (6 bases). The CDR3 has 17 residues. Germline CDR1 and CDR2: MGHRA and YSYEKL. Trimming removed 1 base at V and 0 bases at J, with 16 bases between. CDR3 amino acids: CASSQVDMGLSSYEQYF. The sequenced CDR3 bases are TGCGCCAGCAGCCAAGTTGATATGGGACTTTCCTCCTACGAG.

To note about this clone: The sequence runs out 3 residues before the end of the CDR3; the remainder is reconstructed from the germline J gene. The V call is TRBV19, the J call TRBJ2-1; 12 bases line up with TRBD2. Looked up from germline, CDR1 is LNHDA and CDR2 is SQIVND (reference sequence). CDR3 size: 15 residues. Unmatched junction bases numbered 4, after V lost 1 base and J lost 9 bases. The covered CDR3 bases are TGTGCCAGTAGTATAGGACTAGCGGGGGTTACTGAG. Its translation: CASSIGLAGVTE. The entire CDR3 protein reads CASSIGLAGVTEQFF.

Concerning this clone: The CDR3 end is not reached by the read, which stops 3 residues before it; the germline J gene fills it in. This sequence joins TRBV5-1 and TRBJ2-3; TRBD2 agrees at 11 bases. V trimming: 3 bases; J trimming: 0 bases; junction bases outside the gene matches: 3. CDR1 SGHRS and CDR2 YFSETQ come from the germline V gene. This CDR3 has 16 residues. The CDR3 reads CASSSSGGYSTDTQYF. CDR3 bases read: TGCGCCAGCAGCTCTAGCGGGGGGTATAGCACAGATACG.

On this clone: The read terminates 3 residues before the CDR3 end, so the remaining end is supplied by the germline J gene. V is TRBV5-1 and J is TRBJ1-1, with TRBD1 matching 7 bases. J lost 1 base, V lost 2 bases, and 2 bases had no gene match. CDR1 SGHRS and CDR2 YFSETQ come from the germline V gene. The CDR3 runs 14 residues. CDR3 protein: CASSFRQGNTEAFF. The CDR3 DNA, read in part, is TGCGCCAGCAGCTTCAGACAGGGGAACACTGAA.

Comment on this clone: The read terminates 3 residues before the CDR3 end, so the remaining end is supplied by the germline J gene. The chain carries TRBV20-1 and TRBJ1-1, with D tentatively TRBD1 (5 bases). The CDR3 spans 14 residues. The V gene's germline CDR1 is DFQATT and CDR2 SNEGSKA (reference sequence). The V and J ends lost 3 bases and 1 base respectively, with 12 bases between them. The CDR3 DNA, read in part, is TGCAGTGCTAGTCTCGGGACTGAGAACACTGAA. Translation gives CSASLGTENTE. The complete CDR3 reads CSASLGTENTEAFF.

Worth noting for this clone: The CDR3 is cut off 3 residues early in the read; its end comes from the germline J gene. The rearrangement links TRBV14 to TRBJ2-1; a weak D match, TRBD1 (5 bases). There are 15 residues in the CDR3. V was pared by 1 base and J by 7 bases, with 14 bases between. CDR1 and CDR2 (germline): SGHDN, FVKESK. The sequenced part of the CDR3 DNA is TGTGCCAGCAGCCAAGGGCAGGGCGCACCTAATGAG. It translates to CASSQGQGAPNE. The whole CDR3 region reads CASSQGQGAPNEQFF. Looking up the rest from reference TRBV14 and TRBJ2-1 gives the full variable domain: EAGVTQFPSHSVIEKGQTVTLRCDPISGHDNLYWYRRVMGKEIKFLLHFVKESKQDESGMPNNRFLAERTGGTYSTLKVQPAELEDSGVYFCASSQGQGAPNEQFFGPGTRLTVL.

To note about this clone: Sequencing ends 3 residues short of the CDR3 end; the germline J gene provides the rest. The rearrangement joins TRBV20-1 to TRBJ1-1; D uncertain. Trimming pared 1 base from V and 5 bases from J, leaving 14 bases between. Germline V gives CDR1 DFQATT, CDR2 SNEGSKA (reference sequence). The length of the CDR3 is 14 residues. The part of the CDR3 DNA that was read is TGCAGTGCTAGAGCGCCTACGGCCGGGACTGAA. Protein: CSARAPTAGTE. The whole CDR3 region reads CSARAPTAGTEAFF.

Remarks on this clone: The observed sequence ends 3 residues before the CDR3 terminus, with the missing tail filled in from the germline J gene. The gene calls are TRBV7-2 and TRBJ1-6; D is uncertain. The CDR3 loop spans 14 amino acids. CDR1 is SGHTA and CDR2 is FQGNSA in the germline V gene. V lost 10 bases, J lost 5 bases, and 15 bases lay in between. Incomplete CDR3 DNA: TGTGCCACCCCCCGAACGCAGGATAATTCACCC. It codes for CATPRTQDNSP. The complete CDR3 protein is CATPRTQDNSPLHF. The full variable domain, completed using reference TRBV7-2 and TRBJ1-6, is GAGVSQSPSNKVTEKGKDVELRCDPISGHTALYWYRQSLGQGLEFLIYFQGNSAPDKSGLPSDRFSAERTGGSVSTLTIQRTQQEDSAVYLCATPRTQDNSPLHFGNGTRLTVT.

On this clone itself: The read ends 3 residues shy of where the CDR3 ends; the end is completed using the germline J gene. This chain connects TRBV5-1 to TRBJ2-7; D not resolved. CDR3 length: 11 amino acids. V was pared by 4 bases and J by 6 bases, with 8 bases between. Germline assignment: CDR1 SGHRS and CDR2 YFSETQ. CDR3: CASSQATEQYF. The CDR3 DNA, read in part, is TGCGCCAGCAGCCAGGCGACCGAG.

The CDR3 loop reads CSASRTGDNEQFF. Partial CDR3 DNA: TGCAGTGCTTCCCGGACAGGGGACAATGAG. The chain has TRBV20-1 and TRBJ2-1; TRBD1 aligns across 9 bases. The observed sequence ends 3 residues before the CDR3 terminus, with the missing tail filled in from the germline J gene. This CDR3 has 13 amino acids. The V and J ends lost 5 bases and 5 bases, in that order; junction bases with no gene match: 4. Germline V lookup: CDR1 DFQATT, CDR2 SNEGSKA (reference sequence).

On this clone itself: Read data end 3 residues before the CDR3 end; the end is taken from the germline J gene. J is TRBJ2-7 and V is TRBV2; 9 bases are shared with TRBD2. CDR1 and CDR2 from the germline V gene are SNHLY and FYNNEI. This CDR3 comprises 15 residues. J was trimmed by 1 base and V by 1 base; bases with no gene match: 2. Partial CDR3 DNA: TGTGCCAGCAGTGAAGGCGGGGGGGGTTCCTACGAG. It specifies CASSEGGGGSYE. The full CDR3 is CASSEGGGGSYEQYF.

Turning to this clone: Read data end 3 residues before the CDR3 end; the end is taken from the germline J gene. The chain is built from TRBV4-1 and TRBJ1-4; TRBD1 aligns across 9 bases. This CDR3 has 15 residues. CDR1 MGHRA and CDR2 YSYEKL come from the germline V gene. J was trimmed by 0 bases and V by 4 bases; bases with no gene match: 0. CDR3 bases read: TGCGCCAGCAGCCGACAGGGGGCAACTAATGAAAAA. This gives the protein CASSRQGATNEK. The full CDR3 protein is CASSRQGATNEKLFF.

Concerning this clone itself: The read falls 3 residues short of the CDR3 end, and the missing part is taken from the germline J gene. This sequence joins TRBV11-2 and TRBJ2-1; 13 bases align to TRBD2. This CDR3 is built from 15 residues. Germline CDR1 is SGHAT and CDR2 is FQNNGV. V dropped 6 bases and J dropped 8; count of bases not matched to a gene: 7. The CDR3 loop reads CASRPTSGGVDEQFF. CDR3 DNA (partial): TGTGCCAGCAGACCAACTAGCGGGGGGGTCGATGAG.

As regards this clone: The read terminates 3 residues ahead of where the CDR3 ends, so the germline J gene completes it. The chain has TRBV20-1 and TRBJ2-1; D unclear. The CDR3 extends over 14 amino acids. V was shortened by 2 bases and J by 0 bases, with 8 bases between the two germline ends. The germline gives CDR1 DFQATT, CDR2 SNEGSKA (reference sequence). The covered CDR3 bases are TGCAGTGCTAGACTACTGAGCTCCTACAATGAG. Amino acids: CSARLLSSYNE. The CDR3 as a whole reads CSARLLSSYNEQFF.